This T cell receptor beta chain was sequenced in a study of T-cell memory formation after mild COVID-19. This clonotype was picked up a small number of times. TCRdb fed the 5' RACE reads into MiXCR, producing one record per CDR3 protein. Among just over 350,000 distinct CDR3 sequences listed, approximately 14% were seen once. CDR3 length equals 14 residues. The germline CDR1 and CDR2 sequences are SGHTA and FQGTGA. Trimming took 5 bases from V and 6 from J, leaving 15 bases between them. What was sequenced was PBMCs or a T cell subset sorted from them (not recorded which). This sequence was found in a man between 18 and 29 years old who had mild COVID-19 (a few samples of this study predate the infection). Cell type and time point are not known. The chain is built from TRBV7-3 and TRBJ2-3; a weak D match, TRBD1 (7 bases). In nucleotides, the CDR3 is TGTGCCAGCAGCCCAGGGGGGCTTGTCGATACGCAGTATTTT. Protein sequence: CASSPGGLVDTQYF.